These 6 T cell receptor beta chains share one sample of origin, sequenced in a study of blood T cell repertoires in COVID-19. Profiling relied on immunoSEQ multiplex PCR, and the TCRdb table lists in-frame clones only, not all of them. Found here are hundreds of thousands of clones, approximately 91% of them singletons; the top ten hold around 12%. The sequenced sample consisted of peripheral blood. The receptors derive from a woman aged 55-69 years with acute or convalescent COVID-19.

The rearrangement uses TRBV6-4 and TRBJ2-6, with a tentative D call TRBD1 (5 bases). This CDR3 has 17 amino acids. Germline loops: CDR1 MRHNA, CDR2 SNTAGT. The V end was cut by 0 bases, the J end by 1 base, with 10 bases between. This CDR3 is CASSDSIKGSGANVLTF. CDR3 DNA: TGTGCCAGCAGTGACTCGATTAAGGGGTCTGGGGCCAACGTCCTGACTTTC.

The chain has TRBV9 and TRBJ2-3; a weak D match, TRBD2 (5 bases). This CDR3 region has 15 residues. From germline, CDR1 is SGDLS and CDR2 YYNGEE. V lost 4 bases to trimming and J lost 0 bases, with 12 bases between them. This CDR3 reads CASSPGSTSTDTQYF. CDR3 nucleotides: TGTGCCAGCAGCCCTGGGAGTACTAGCACAGATACGCAGTATTTT.

The chain has TRBV5-1 and TRBJ1-5; unclear D gene. CDR1 and CDR2 from the germline V gene are SGHRS and YFSETQ. This CDR3 contains 13 residues. Trimming took off 1 base at V and 0 bases at J, with 2 bases between the two ends. The chain's CDR3 is CASSLYSNQPQHF. The CDR3 bases are TGCGCCAGCAGCTTGTATAGCAATCAGCCCCAGCATTTT.

The J gene is TRBJ2-5, the V gene TRBV5-1; 10 bases agree with TRBD1. The V and J ends lost 4 bases and 1 base, in that order; junction bases with no gene match: 7. Germline assignment: CDR1 SGHRS and CDR2 YFSETQ. This CDR3 comprises 16 residues. CDR3 loop: CASSQSGTGAQETQYF. The CDR3 DNA sequence: TGCGCCAGCAGCCAATCCGGGACAGGGGCCCAAGAGACCCAGTACTTC.

The chain combines TRBV6-6 with TRBJ1-1; no firm D call. The CDR3 has 14 residues. In germline, CDR1 is MNHNY, CDR2 SVGAGI (reference sequence). V lost 2 bases and J lost 1, with 8 bases in between. The CDR3, as DNA: TGTGCCAGCAGTTACCTCCTCCGGAACACTGAAGCTTTCTTT. Its translation is CASSYLLRNTEAFF.

Here the CDR3 reads CASSPGQGTGANVLTF. For the CDR3, the DNA is TGTGCCAGCAGCCCGGGACAGGGAACGGGGGCCAACGTCCTGACTTTC. V gene TRBV28 combines with J gene TRBJ2-6; the match to TRBD1 covers 9 bases. This CDR3 comprises 16 residues. Trimming at V came to 6 bases and at J to 4 bases, leaving 7 bases not matched to a gene. The germline V gene encodes CDR1 MDHEN and CDR2 SYDVKM.